This TCR beta chain was sequenced for a study of blood T cell repertoires in COVID-19. Generated by immunoSEQ multiplex PCR, the TCRdb table keeps only in-frame clones and is missing some. The table has 85,000 to 90,000 clones, 75% to 90% seen once. This CDR3 is built from 14 residues. Germline V gives CDR1 SEHNR, CDR2 FQNEAQ (reference sequence). The V and J ends lost 1 base and 0 bases respectively, with 7 bases between them. J is TRBJ2-7 and V is TRBV7-9; tentatively, D is TRBD1 (5 bases). Sequencing was done on a sample of peripheral blood. The TCR was taken from a woman of 80 years or more with active or convalescent COVID-19. In nucleotides, the CDR3 is TGTGCCAGCAGCTTAGGACAGAACTCCTACGAGCAGTACTTC. It specifies CASSLGQNSYEQYF.